This T cell receptor (beta chain) was retrieved from a study of cytomegalovirus exposure and HLA in healthy donors. This clone has just one count. Antigen specificity is unknown. Study-level points and caveats: Apart from CMV serostatus, no immune exposure information was available. The authors judged a highly shared variant cluster likely a sequencing artifact.

PCR employed 60 Vbeta and 13 Jbeta primers. In the study's own analysis: Unique TCR beta chains numbered approximately 80 million in a later analysis, with around 11 million shared. Assay: immunoSEQ multiplex PCR; the TCRdb copy retains only in-frame clones and omits some. The DNA gave D and trimming, while V, J and clone size come from that table. The repertoire holds under 200,000 clones, with 70% to 80% as singletons. In germline, CDR1 is MDHEN, CDR2 SYDVKM. The CDR3 length is 15 residues. Between the trimmed V and J ends, which lost 5 bases and 2 bases, there was a span of 15 bases. The rearrangement joins TRBV28 to TRBJ1-2; D ambiguous. What was sequenced was PBMCs. The source is a middle-aged woman in good health and CMV-seronegative. This CDR3 reads CASSTITGLNYGYTF. CDR3 nucleotide sequence: TGTGCCAGCAGTACCATCACGGGTCTGAACTATGGCTACACCTTC.